Included here is one T cell receptor (beta chain) sequence, with context. No antigen is known for it. The source of the sample is a study of cytomegalovirus exposure and HLA in healthy donors. PCR employed 60 Vbeta and 13 Jbeta primers. This table comes from immunoSEQ multiplex PCR, and its TCRdb copy is limited to in-frame clones, with some not included. The sample lists about 93,000 clones; roughly 79% were seen once. Trimming removed 7 bases at V and 11 bases at J, with 20 bases between. Germline values: CDR1 MDHEN, CDR2 SYDVKM. CDR3 length equals 13 residues. Whereas donors were nominally healthy upon sampling, unrecorded immune exposures were probable. Study results and limitations: Previous analysis showed most TCR beta V segments were productive about 90% or about 30% of the time. The sole available immune exposure information was CMV serostatus. A few of the chains that were CMV-associated were confirmed in vitro to be specific for CMV antigens.

The genes are TRBV28 and TRBJ1-1, with D perhaps matching TRBD1 (5 bases). This sequence originates from a man younger than 45 in good health and CMV-seronegative. Sequencing input: PBMCs. The CDR3 loop reads CASNKRGVRGAFF. CDR3 DNA sequence: TGTGCCAGCAACAAAAGGGGCGTGCGTGGGGCTTTCTTT.